These 25 T cell receptor beta chains were sequenced from one sample in a study of chemoradiotherapy in HPV16-positive cancers. Data came from immunoSEQ multiplex PCR; TCRdb stores just in-frame clones and leaves some out. The sample yields 12,000 or so clones, around 87% seen once. The starting material was blood, obtained from a patient who underwent chemoradiotherapy. These receptors originate from a human donor with HPV-associated anogenital cancer.

V and J are TRBV5-1 and TRBJ2-7, with TRBD1 matching 8 bases. The J segment lost 5 bases and the V segment lost 1 base, leaving 8 bases of the junction unmatched. Germline lookup yields CDR1 SGHRS and CDR2 YFSETQ. CDR3 length equals 15 residues. The CDR3 coding sequence is TGCGCCAGCAGCTTGAGGACAGGGCACTACGACGAGCAGTACTTC. This gives the protein CASSLRTGHYDEQYF.

This clone was recorded only once. The V gene is TRBV4-1, the J gene TRBJ2-1; 7 bases map to TRBD2. The V segment lost 0 bases and the J segment 9 bases; nucleotides outside the gene matches: 8. CDR1 and CDR2 from the germline V gene are MGHRA and YSYEKL. The CDR3 is 15 amino acids. The CDR3 DNA is TGCGCCAGCAGCCAAGATGTGGCGGGGGTGGGTGAGCAGTTCTTC. Translating gives CASSQDVAGVGEQFF.

This chain uses TRBV27 with TRBJ2-6; D gene uncertain. Trimming pared 2 bases from V and 4 bases from J, leaving 18 bases between. Germline V gene lookup returns CDR1 MNHEY and CDR2 SMNVEV (reference sequence). The CDR3 is 18 amino acids. The chain's CDR3 is CASSLGVAVPLGANVLTF. CDR3 sequence (DNA): TGTGCCAGCAGTTTAGGAGTCGCGGTTCCCTTAGGGGCCAACGTCCTGACTTTC.

J is TRBJ1-6 and V is TRBV25-1, with D possibly matching TRBD1 (5 bases). With 2 bases removed from V and 4 bases from J, the gap between germline ends came to 15 bases. Germline CDR1 and CDR2: MGHDK and SYGVNS. The CDR3 loop spans 17 amino acids. CDR3 amino acids: CASSERTPLEYNSPLHF. The CDR3, as DNA: TGTGCCAGCAGTGAACGGACACCCCTGGAATATAATTCACCCCTCCACTTT. The entire variable domain, with the rest obtained from reference TRBV25-1 and TRBJ1-6, is as follows: EADIYQTPRYLVIGTGKKITLECSQTMGHDKMYWYQQDPGMELHLIHYSYGVNSTEKGDLSSESTVSRIRTEHFPLTLESARPSHTSQYLCASSERTPLEYNSPLHFGNGTRLTVT.

This rearrangement joins TRBV19 to TRBJ1-2; no reliable D call. This CDR3 spans 12 amino acids. CDR1 is LNHDA and CDR2 is SQIVND in the germline V gene (reference sequence). V shed 6 bases and J shed 8 bases, with 13 bases lying between them. The CDR3 DNA follows: TGTGCCAGTAGCACGAGAGGGATAGGCTACACCTTC. Its protein is CASSTRGIGYTF.

The V gene is TRBV7-6, the J gene TRBJ2-5; D possibly matches TRBD1 or TRBD2 (5 bases each). Per germline, CDR1 SGHVS and CDR2 FNYEAQ. The CDR3 is 14 amino acids. V lost 2 bases to trimming and J lost 5 bases, with 12 bases between them. The CDR3 region has the DNA TGTGCCAGCAGCTTAATCGGGGCAGGGGAGACCCAGTACTTC. Protein: CASSLIGAGETQYF. Combining the CDR3 with reference TRBV7-6 and TRBJ2-5 gives the whole variable domain GAGVSQSPRYKVTKRGQDVALRCDPISGHVSLYWYRQALGQGPEFLTYFNYEAQQDKSGLPNDRFSAERPEGSISTLTIQRTEQRDSAMYRCASSLIGAGETQYFGPGTRLLVL.

The rearrangement uses TRBV2 and TRBJ1-5, with a tentative D call TRBD1 (5 bases). Per the germline V gene, CDR1 is SNHLY and CDR2 is FYNNEI. V was pared by 5 bases and J by 4 bases, with 15 bases between. There are 15 residues in the CDR3. CDR3 loop: CASSLSRGSNQPQHF. CDR3 coding DNA: TGTGCCAGCAGTCTATCTAGGGGCTCTAATCAGCCCCAGCATTTT.

The chain has TRBV20-1 and TRBJ2-7, with D unclear. Per germline, CDR1 DFQATT and CDR2 SNEGSKA (reference sequence). The CDR3 loop spans 11 amino acids. V gave up 1 base and J gave up 3 bases, with 4 bases separating them. CDR3 amino acids: CSARGVYEQYF. Here the CDR3 DNA reads TGCAGTGCTAGAGGAGTCTACGAGCAGTACTTC.

V usage is TRBV29-1 and J usage is TRBJ2-3, with D possibly TRBD2 on 5 matching bases. Between the trimmed V and J ends, which lost 4 bases and 6 bases, there was a span of 5 bases. CDR3 length: 10 amino acids. CDR1 and CDR2 (germline): SQVTM, ANQGSEA. The CDR3 region has the DNA TGCAGCGTTGGGGAGGATACGCAGTATTTT. Protein sequence: CSVGEDTQYF.

This clone showed up just a few times. DNA for the CDR3: TGTGCCAGCACCTCGGGTGGGTCCAATGGCTACACCTTC. It translates to CASTSGGSNGYTF. The J gene is TRBJ1-2, the V gene TRBV6-5; D unclear. The V gene lost 7 bases and the J gene lost 6 bases, with 15 bases spanning the gap. Germline CDR1 reads MNHEY; CDR2 reads SVGAGI. The length of the CDR3 is 13 residues.

The chain links TRBV4-1 to TRBJ1-6, with 11 positions matching TRBD1. The CDR3 spans 18 residues. Trimming cost V 0 bases and J 9 bases; bases outside gene matches: 10. Germline V gene sequence: CDR1 MGHRA, CDR2 YSYEKL. CDR3: CASSQDPGQGVKGSPLHF. For the CDR3, the DNA is TGCGCCAGCAGCCAAGACCCGGGACAGGGGGTGAAGGGTTCACCCCTCCACTTT.

The rearrangement joins TRBV20-1 to TRBJ2-7; no firm D call. Trimming removed 5 bases at V and 10 bases at J, with 15 bases between. Germline V lookup: CDR1 DFQATT, CDR2 SNEGSKA (reference sequence). The CDR3 covers 11 residues. CDR3 sequence (DNA): TGCAGTGCTGAGCTAGACGAGTATCAGTACTTC. This codes for CSAELDEYQYF.

The rearrangement links TRBV7-9 to TRBJ2-6; perhaps TRBD2 as D (6 bases). Germline lookup yields CDR1 SEHNR and CDR2 FQNEAQ (reference sequence). Trimming took off 4 bases at V and 0 bases at J, with 13 bases between the two ends. The CDR3 spans 17 residues. The chain's CDR3 is CASSSSGGASGANVLTF. For the CDR3, the DNA is TGTGCCAGCAGCTCCTCGGGCGGGGCCTCTGGGGCCAACGTCCTGACTTTC.

The chain combines TRBV29-1 with TRBJ2-3; D may be TRBD1 or TRBD2 (6 bases each). V lost 5 bases and J 5 bases, leaving 17 bases between the germline ends. The germline gives CDR1 SQVTM, CDR2 ANQGSEA. The CDR3 has 14 amino acids. The CDR3 loop is CSVQVGGVGDTQYF. The CDR3, as DNA: TGCAGCGTTCAAGTCGGGGGCGTTGGAGATACGCAGTATTTT.

The chain has TRBV30 and TRBJ2-7, with a possible D match to TRBD1 (7 bases). Germline V gene sequence: CDR1 GTSNPN, CDR2 SVGIG (reference sequence). The V and J ends lost 8 bases and 4 bases respectively, with 18 bases between them. The CDR3 contains 13 residues. CDR3 amino acids: CALEGAGGYEQYF. The CDR3 region has the DNA TGTGCCCTGGAGGGGGCAGGGGGTTACGAGCAGTACTTC.

The V call is TRBV13, the J call TRBJ2-1; D may correspond to TRBD1 or TRBD2 (5 bases each). Trimming cost V 7 bases and J 7 bases, with 23 bases left between them. Germline CDR1 reads PRHDT; CDR2 reads FYEKMQ (reference sequence). This CDR3 is 16 amino acids long. In DNA form, the CDR3 reads TGTGCCAGCACTCTAAGGTCCCGGGGCCCTATAAATGAGCAGTTCTTC. Translated: CASTLRSRGPINEQFF.

The rearrangement links TRBV29-1 to TRBJ1-5; 7 nucleotides match TRBD1. The CDR3 extends over 12 amino acids. Unmatched junction bases numbered 6, after V lost 4 bases and J lost 9 bases. CDR1 SQVTM and CDR2 ANQGSEA come from the germline V gene. The CDR3 here is CSVGQGEGPQHF. The CDR3 coding sequence is TGCAGCGTTGGACAGGGCGAAGGGCCCCAGCATTTT.

J is TRBJ2-3 and V is TRBV13, with TRBD2 matching over 7 bases. Germline-derived CDR1 and CDR2 are PRHDT and FYEKMQ (reference sequence). The junction had 3 bases not matched to a gene; V was cut back by 1 base and J by 2 bases. This CDR3 region has 15 residues. CDR3 nucleotide sequence: TGTGCCAGCAGCTTAGAGGGAGGGAACACAGATACGCAGTATTTT. Its translation: CASSLEGGNTDTQYF.

The chain links TRBV19 to TRBJ2-3; 9 bases fit TRBD1. With 4 bases clipped from V and 3 bases from J, the junction kept 11 bases outside the gene matches. The CDR3 runs 17 residues. Germline V gene sequence: CDR1 LNHDA, CDR2 SQIVND (reference sequence). This CDR3 reads CASSTPDRGRGTDTQYF. CDR3 nucleotide sequence: TGTGCCAGTAGTACCCCTGACAGGGGGAGAGGGACAGATACGCAGTATTTT.

V gene TRBV5-1 combines with J gene TRBJ2-3; 12 bases line up with TRBD2. The V and J ends lost 3 bases and 0 bases, in that order; junction bases with no gene match: 8. The CDR3 is 18 residues long. Germline V gene data show CDR1 as SGHRS and CDR2 as YFSETQ. The CDR3 DNA reads as TGCGCCAGCAGCTCCCGCGCGGGACTAGCGGGCAGCACAGATACGCAGTATTTT. This sequence encodes CASSSRAGLAGSTDTQYF.

The rearrangement joins TRBV4-1 to TRBJ2-7; TRBD1 matches 9 bases. The V segment lost 0 bases and the J segment 6 bases; nucleotides outside the gene matches: 9. The CDR3 has 16 residues. CDR1 is MGHRA, CDR2 YSYEKL, per germline. CDR3 sequence reads: CASSQDRGTGFLEQYF. CDR3 nucleotide sequence: TGCGCCAGCAGCCAAGATAGGGGGACAGGGTTCCTCGAGCAGTACTTC.

The chain combines TRBV5-8 with TRBJ1-5; D perhaps matches TRBD1 (5 bases). Trimming cost V 3 bases and J 2 bases, with 21 bases left between them. The CDR3 length is 18 residues. In germline, CDR1 is SGHTS, CDR2 YDEGEE. The CDR3 bases are TGTGCCAGCAGCTCCAAGGGAGACCGGGACGGAGGCAATCAGCCCCAGCATTTT. Translating it yields CASSSKGDRDGGNQPQHF.

The chain has TRBV2 and TRBJ1-2; D is unresolved. V lost 4 bases and J lost 0, with 12 bases in between. CDR1 and CDR2 from the germline V gene are SNHLY and FYNNEI. The CDR3 sequence is 15 residues long. The CDR3 DNA reads TGTGCCAGCAGTGTCGGACTTTCGCCTAACTATGGCTACACCTTC. Its translation: CASSVGLSPNYGYTF.

The chain recombines TRBV18 with TRBJ2-7; 8 positions agree with TRBD2. V lost 5 bases, J lost 3 bases, and 3 bases stayed unmatched. Per the germline V gene, CDR1 is KGHSH and CDR2 is LQKENI. This CDR3 spans 13 amino acids. The CDR3 sequence is CASSDAGGYEQYF. CDR3 nucleotides: TGTGCCAGCTCAGATGCGGGAGGCTACGAGCAGTACTTC.

This chain joins TRBV29-1 and TRBJ1-3; D is possibly TRBD1 (6 bases). V lost 7 bases, J lost 2 bases, and 12 bases lay in between. The CDR3 is 13 amino acids. CDR1 is SQVTM, CDR2 ANQGSEA, per germline. Here the CDR3 reads CSAQGFPGNTIYF. CDR3 bases: TGCAGCGCACAGGGATTTCCTGGAAACACCATATATTTT.